These T cell receptor beta chains were read from a single sample in a study of response to subunit inactivated influenza vaccine. TCRdb reprocessed the RT-PCR reads via MiXCR and lists one record per CDR3 protein. The sample consists of hundreds of thousands of distinct CDR3 sequences, around 18% of them appearing once. The specimen was PBMCs from blood, collected roughly 5 days after vaccination. The origin of the receptors is a man aged 50 to 60 who received an inactivated influenza vaccine. Each CDR3 is given with its conserved first and last residue. Each record gives: J gene, clone size, V gene, D gene, CDR3 DNA, CDR3 protein. D genes are given only for firm matches. Expanded clones are given a class, and other clones once, few, many or no size at all.

j_call: TRBJ2-1
clone_size: many
v_call: TRBV5-1
d_call: TRBD1
cdr3_nt: TGCGCCAGCAGCTTGGGAAACAGGGGGCGTAATGAGCAGTTCTTC
cdr3_aa: CASSLGNRGRNEQFF

j_call: TRBJ2-5
clone_size: NA
v_call: TRBV20-1
d_call: NA
cdr3_nt: TGCAGTGCTAGAGAGACAGGAAAAGAGACCCAGTACTTC
cdr3_aa: CSARETGKETQYF

j_call: TRBJ1-6
clone_size: few
v_call: TRBV5-5
d_call: NA
cdr3_nt: TGTGCCAGCAGCTTGTTTCCAGACAGCTCCTATAATTCACCCCTCCACTTT
cdr3_aa: CASSLFPDSSYNSPLHF

j_call: TRBJ2-5
clone_size: NA
v_call: TRBV7-9
d_call: TRBD1
cdr3_nt: TGTGCCAGCAGCTTCGACAGGGCGACAGAGACCCAGTACTTC
cdr3_aa: CASSFDRATETQYF

j_call: TRBJ2-2
clone_size: NA
v_call: TRBV25-1
d_call: NA
cdr3_nt: TGTGCCAGCAGTGAAGGCGGGGGCCCCACCGGGGAGCTGTTTTTT
cdr3_aa: CASSEGGGPTGELFF

j_call: TRBJ2-1
clone_size: few
v_call: TRBV6-5
d_call: NA
cdr3_nt: TGTGCCAGCAGTTACAGGGTTGGTGAGCAGTTCTTC
cdr3_aa: CASSYRVGEQFF

j_call: TRBJ2-6
clone_size: few
v_call: TRBV5-5
d_call: NA
cdr3_nt: TGTGCCAGCAGTAAGGGACGGAACTCTGGGGCCAACGTCCTGACTTTC
cdr3_aa: CASSKGRNSGANVLTF

j_call: TRBJ1-2
clone_size: NA
v_call: TRBV6-5
d_call: NA
cdr3_nt: TGTGCCAGCAGTTACGGTCCAGGGCCCAGGGATGGCTACACCTTC
cdr3_aa: CASSYGPGPRDGYTF

j_call: TRBJ2-3
clone_size: few
v_call: TRBV18
d_call: TRBD1
cdr3_nt: TGTGCCAGCTCACCGAGAGGACAGGGGGCGTTAGATACGCAGTATTTT
cdr3_aa: CASSPRGQGALDTQYF

j_call: TRBJ2-3
clone_size: NA
v_call: TRBV30
d_call: TRBD2
cdr3_nt: TGTGCTTTTTCTAAGACTAGCGGTCTCACCCATACGCAGTATTTT
cdr3_aa: CAFSKTSGLTHTQYF

j_call: TRBJ2-1
clone_size: NA
v_call: TRBV11-2
d_call: NA
cdr3_nt: TGTGCCAGCAGTCTAAATCCGAATGAGCAGTTCTTC
cdr3_aa: CASSLNPNEQFF

j_call: TRBJ2-1
clone_size: NA
v_call: TRBV20-1
d_call: NA
cdr3_nt: TGCAGTGCTAGAGATGGGATGTTGGGCAATGAGCAGTTCTTC
cdr3_aa: CSARDGMLGNEQFF

j_call: TRBJ2-7
clone_size: NA
v_call: TRBV7-9
d_call: NA
cdr3_nt: TGTGCCAGCAGCTTAGGAGGCAGGGCAGCCTACGAGCAGTACTTC
cdr3_aa: CASSLGGRAAYEQYF

j_call: TRBJ2-1
clone_size: NA
v_call: TRBV5-5
d_call: NA
cdr3_nt: TGTGCCAGCAGCTTTGCAGAGAGCTCCTACAATGAGCAGTTCTTC
cdr3_aa: CASSFAESSYNEQFF

j_call: TRBJ2-1
clone_size: few
v_call: TRBV7-2
d_call: TRBD2
cdr3_nt: TGTGCCAGCAGCTTAAGCGGGGGGGATTTCAATGAGCAGTTCTTC
cdr3_aa: CASSLSGGDFNEQFF

j_call: TRBJ2-2
clone_size: NA
v_call: TRBV24-1
d_call: TRBD1
cdr3_nt: TGTGCCACCAGTGATTGGGGGACAGGGGCGTCCACCGGGGAGCTGTTTTTT
cdr3_aa: CATSDWGTGASTGELFF

j_call: TRBJ1-1
clone_size: NA
v_call: TRBV6-5
d_call: NA
cdr3_nt: TGTGCCAGCAGTTCCTTCGGGGTCACTGAAGCTTTCTTT
cdr3_aa: CASSSFGVTEAFF

j_call: TRBJ1-1
clone_size: few
v_call: TRBV20-1
d_call: NA
cdr3_nt: TGCAGTGCTAGAGAACAAGTGAACACTGAAGCTTTCTTT
cdr3_aa: CSAREQVNTEAFF

j_call: TRBJ2-7
clone_size: many
v_call: TRBV20-1
d_call: TRBD1
cdr3_nt: TGCAGTGCTAGCCGGGACAGTACGTCTAGTTCGAACTTC
cdr3_aa: CSASRDSTSSSNF

j_call: TRBJ1-1
clone_size: NA
v_call: TRBV20-1
d_call: NA
cdr3_nt: TGCAGTGCTCCGTTCGTGTACCCGACTGAAGCTTTCTTT
cdr3_aa: CSAPFVYPTEAFF

j_call: TRBJ2-1
clone_size: NA
v_call: TRBV20-1
d_call: TRBD2
cdr3_nt: TGCAGTGCTAGGCTTAGCGGGGGGACCAACAATGAGCAGTTCTTC
cdr3_aa: CSARLSGGTNNEQFF

j_call: TRBJ1-5
clone_size: NA
v_call: TRBV23-1
d_call: NA
cdr3_nt: TGCGCCAGCAGTCAATCCCATAGACATCCCCAGCATTTT
cdr3_aa: CASSQSHRHPQHF

j_call: TRBJ2-7
clone_size: few
v_call: TRBV5-1
d_call: NA
cdr3_nt: TGCGCCAGCAGCTTGGATCTTAACTACGAGCAGTACTTC
cdr3_aa: CASSLDLNYEQYF

j_call: TRBJ2-3
clone_size: NA
v_call: TRBV5-6
d_call: NA
cdr3_nt: TGTGCCAGCAGCTCGCCGGGGGAGTTCACAGATACGCAGTATTTT
cdr3_aa: CASSSPGEFTDTQYF

j_call: TRBJ2-1
clone_size: many
v_call: TRBV6-2/TRBV6-3
d_call: TRBD2
cdr3_nt: TGTGCCAGCAGAGACAGCGGGGCCCTGAGCCAGAGCTCCTACAATGAGCAGTTCTTC
cdr3_aa: CASRDSGALSQSSYNEQFF

j_call: TRBJ2-5
clone_size: NA
v_call: TRBV11-1
d_call: TRBD2
cdr3_nt: TGTGCCAGCAGCTTAGGGGGACTAGCGGGAAAGCTGCAAGAGACCCAGTACTTC
cdr3_aa: CASSLGGLAGKLQETQYF

j_call: TRBJ1-5
clone_size: few
v_call: TRBV29-1
d_call: NA
cdr3_nt: TGCAGCGTTGAAGAGGGGGAAGGGCAGCCCCAGCATTTT
cdr3_aa: CSVEEGEGQPQHF

j_call: TRBJ2-1
clone_size: few
v_call: TRBV29-1
d_call: NA
cdr3_nt: TGCAGCGTTGTAGAGACGGGCTGGGGGGTCTTC
cdr3_aa: CSVVETGWGVF

j_call: TRBJ2-2
clone_size: NA
v_call: TRBV11-2
d_call: TRBD2
cdr3_nt: TGTGCCAGCAGCTTTTACCCCAGGACTAGCGGCTCCACCGGGGAGCTGTTTTTT
cdr3_aa: CASSFYPRTSGSTGELFF

j_call: TRBJ2-1
clone_size: many
v_call: TRBV12-3/TRBV12-4
d_call: NA
cdr3_nt: TGTGCCAGCAGTCCCTGGCTCCAAGCTGAGCAGTTCTTC
cdr3_aa: CASSPWLQAEQFF

j_call: TRBJ2-1
clone_size: few
v_call: TRBV7-2
d_call: TRBD1
cdr3_nt: TGTGCCAGCAGCTTAAGGGAACCAGGGGGCCGGGAGCAGTTCTTC
cdr3_aa: CASSLREPGGREQFF

j_call: TRBJ1-1
clone_size: few
v_call: TRBV6-2/TRBV6-3
d_call: NA
cdr3_nt: TGTGCCAGCAGTTATCACGGGGGGTCTGGCACTGAAGCTTTCTTT
cdr3_aa: CASSYHGGSGTEAFF

j_call: TRBJ2-7
clone_size: NA
v_call: TRBV7-9
d_call: TRBD2
cdr3_nt: TGTGCCAGCAGCCCCCTTAGGGGCGGGAGCGTCCACGAGCAGTACTTC
cdr3_aa: CASSPLRGGSVHEQYF

j_call: TRBJ1-2
clone_size: NA
v_call: TRBV12-3/TRBV12-4
d_call: NA
cdr3_nt: TGTGCCAGCAGTTTCGTTAGGGGTTATGGCTACACCTTC
cdr3_aa: CASSFVRGYGYTF

j_call: TRBJ2-1
clone_size: NA
v_call: TRBV5-1
d_call: NA
cdr3_nt: TGCGCCAGCAGCTTGGAGGCTAGCTTAAGCTCCTACAATGAGCAGTTCTTC
cdr3_aa: CASSLEASLSSYNEQFF

j_call: TRBJ1-2
clone_size: few
v_call: TRBV12-3/TRBV12-4
d_call: NA
cdr3_nt: TGTGCCAGCAGTCAGGACGTCTTCTATGGCTACACCTTC
cdr3_aa: CASSQDVFYGYTF

j_call: TRBJ2-5
clone_size: NA
v_call: TRBV7-2
d_call: TRBD2
cdr3_nt: TGTGCCAGCAGCGGGGGACTAGCGGGGCAAGAGACCCAGTACTTC
cdr3_aa: CASSGGLAGQETQYF

j_call: TRBJ1-2
clone_size: NA
v_call: TRBV5-1
d_call: TRBD1
cdr3_nt: TGCGCCAGCAGCTCCACAGGGGAGGATGGCTACACCTTC
cdr3_aa: CASSSTGEDGYTF

j_call: TRBJ2-3
clone_size: few
v_call: TRBV7-9
d_call: NA
cdr3_nt: TGTGCCAGCGCCCGAGTTCCCTCAGATACGCAGTATTTT
cdr3_aa: CASARVPSDTQYF

j_call: TRBJ2-2
clone_size: many
v_call: TRBV7-9
d_call: NA
cdr3_nt: TGTGCCAGCAGCTTAGCGCAGATATGGGATCTCACAGCCGGGGAGCTGTTTTTT
cdr3_aa: CASSLAQIWDLTAGELFF

j_call: TRBJ2-2
clone_size: few
v_call: TRBV6-5
d_call: NA
cdr3_nt: TGTGCCAGCAGTTACTACGACACCGGGGAGCTGTTTTTT
cdr3_aa: CASSYYDTGELFF

j_call: TRBJ2-1
clone_size: NA
v_call: TRBV28
d_call: NA
cdr3_nt: TGTGCCAGCAGTTCTCCGGGACGGCCACGACAATTATCCCCGTACAATGAGCAGTTCTTC
cdr3_aa: CASSSPGRPRQLSPYNEQFF

j_call: TRBJ2-7
clone_size: NA
v_call: TRBV29-1
d_call: NA
cdr3_nt: TGCAGCGTTGCCCTGAACAGAGCCTACGAGCAGTACTTC
cdr3_aa: CSVALNRAYEQYF

j_call: TRBJ1-1
clone_size: NA
v_call: TRBV5-1
d_call: NA
cdr3_nt: TGCGCCAGCAGCCCTGCGGAGTGGGTCGACACTGAAGCTTTCTTT
cdr3_aa: CASSPAEWVDTEAFF

j_call: TRBJ2-2
clone_size: many
v_call: TRBV5-1
d_call: TRBD2
cdr3_nt: TGCGCCAGCAGCTTGCTAGCGGGGCCAAACACCGGGGAGCTGTTTTTT
cdr3_aa: CASSLLAGPNTGELFF

j_call: TRBJ2-3
clone_size: few
v_call: TRBV5-1
d_call: TRBD1
cdr3_nt: TGCGCCAGCACCGGACAGGGTGGCACAGATACGCAGTATTTT
cdr3_aa: CASTGQGGTDTQYF

j_call: TRBJ1-2
clone_size: NA
v_call: TRBV20-1
d_call: TRBD1
cdr3_nt: TGCAGTGCCTTCCGGACAGGGGCGGACTATGGCTACACCTTC
cdr3_aa: CSAFRTGADYGYTF

j_call: TRBJ2-1
clone_size: few
v_call: TRBV20-1
d_call: TRBD1
cdr3_nt: TGCAGTGCCGGAATTGGGACAGGGCCGGCCAATGAGCAGTTCTTC
cdr3_aa: CSAGIGTGPANEQFF

j_call: TRBJ2-5
clone_size: NA
v_call: TRBV5-5
d_call: NA
cdr3_nt: TGTGCCAGCAGCACAAGACATGAAGAGACCCAGTACTTC
cdr3_aa: CASSTRHEETQYF

j_call: TRBJ2-7
clone_size: NA
v_call: TRBV7-8
d_call: TRBD2
cdr3_nt: TGTGCCAGCAGTCCCCTAAGCGGCGGGGGAACCTACGAGCAGTACTTC
cdr3_aa: CASSPLSGGGTYEQYF

j_call: TRBJ2-1
clone_size: many
v_call: TRBV20-1
d_call: NA
cdr3_nt: TGCAGTGCTAGAGAGCGGAGCGTAATGTCGGGTGAGCAGTTCTTC
cdr3_aa: CSARERSVMSGEQFF

j_call: TRBJ1-5
clone_size: NA
v_call: TRBV20-1
d_call: NA
cdr3_nt: TGCAGTGCGGCGGGGGGGGCGGTTCAGCCCCAGCATTTT
cdr3_aa: CSAAGGAVQPQHF

j_call: TRBJ2-1
clone_size: few
v_call: TRBV25-1
d_call: NA
cdr3_nt: TGTGCCAGCAGTGAATCCAGACTAGTTTACAATGAGCAGTTCTTC
cdr3_aa: CASSESRLVYNEQFF

j_call: TRBJ2-2
clone_size: NA
v_call: TRBV4-2
d_call: TRBD2
cdr3_nt: TGTGCCAGCAGCCAACCTAGCGGGACGAACACCGGGGAGCTGTTTTTT
cdr3_aa: CASSQPSGTNTGELFF

j_call: TRBJ2-1
clone_size: NA
v_call: TRBV12-3/TRBV12-4
d_call: TRBD2
cdr3_nt: TGTGCCAGCAGACTAGCGGGAGGGTTAGGTGAGCAGTTCTTC
cdr3_aa: CASRLAGGLGEQFF

j_call: TRBJ1-1
clone_size: NA
v_call: TRBV6-5
d_call: NA
cdr3_nt: TGTGCCAGCAGTTACTTGAGGAACACTGAAGCTTTCTTT
cdr3_aa: CASSYLRNTEAFF

j_call: TRBJ2-5
clone_size: many
v_call: TRBV5-5
d_call: NA
cdr3_nt: TGTGCCAGCAGCACGGGACGGGGGCAAGAGACCCAGTACTTC
cdr3_aa: CASSTGRGQETQYF

j_call: TRBJ2-1
clone_size: NA
v_call: TRBV4-1
d_call: NA
cdr3_nt: TGCGCCAGCAGCCAGAGGGGCGATGAGCAGTTCTTC
cdr3_aa: CASSQRGDEQFF

j_call: TRBJ2-7
clone_size: NA
v_call: TRBV29-1
d_call: TRBD2
cdr3_nt: TGCAGCGTTAATCCTAGCGGTTCCTACGAGCAGTACTTC
cdr3_aa: CSVNPSGSYEQYF

j_call: TRBJ1-1
clone_size: few
v_call: TRBV7-9
d_call: NA
cdr3_nt: TGTGCCCTCAAGGCCCAGTCCACTGAAGCTTTCTTT
cdr3_aa: CALKAQSTEAFF